This T cell receptor (beta chain) was sequenced during a study of T cell responses to AZD1222 COVID-19 vaccine. Overall study results and limits: AZD1222 recipients seropositive at baseline numbered only five to seven. Females made up more of the donors, who were largely white British, and clonal diversity may have come out too low. Of spike-specific TCRs, nearly half reportedly target regions left unmutated in variants. Spike-specific TCR breadth and depth went up after people got two AZD1222 doses.

Some clones are missing from TCRdb's copy, which holds only in-frame ones; the method was immunoSEQ multiplex PCR. Of 190,000 or so clones in the sample, 90% to 95% were seen once. Notes on this clone: The antigen remains unidentified.

The sample was peripheral blood, taken 28 days after the second AZD1222 dose. The TCR was taken from an adult who received the AZD1222 COVID-19 vaccine.

The CDR3 reads CASSLEMGRGPQHF. For the CDR3, the DNA is TGTGCCAGCAGTTTAGAGATGGGCCGGGGCCCCCAGCATTTT. The V call is TRBV27, the J call TRBJ1-5, with a possible D match to TRBD1 (5 bases). Trimming cost V 2 bases and J 10 bases, with 15 bases left between them. This CDR3 region has 14 residues. Germline V lookup: CDR1 MNHEY, CDR2 SMNVEV (reference sequence).